This T cell receptor (beta chain) was captured in a study of T cells after yellow fever vaccination. The V gene end was trimmed by 3 bases and the J gene end by 5 bases; junction bases not matched to a gene: 15. The CDR3 is 19 residues long. CDR1 and CDR2 from the germline V gene are LGHDT and YNNKEL (reference sequence). TCRdb re-derived calls from the 5' RACE reads in MiXCR, one entry per CDR3 protein. Here the sample spans about 85,000 distinct CDR3 sequences, 13% being singletons. The TCR sequence derives from a man aged 18-30 years who received the YFV17D yellow fever vaccine. This material consisted of CD8+ T cells not binding an NS4B(214-222) dextramer, sorted from PBMCs, taken less than 25 days after the first yellow fever vaccination. This chain connects TRBV3-1 to TRBJ2-2; 10 bases align to TRBD1. The CDR3 sequence: CASSQSGTGVSSGTGELFF. The CDR3 bases are TGTGCCAGCAGCCAGAGCGGGACAGGGGTTTCGTCGGGTACCGGGGAGCTGTTTTTT.